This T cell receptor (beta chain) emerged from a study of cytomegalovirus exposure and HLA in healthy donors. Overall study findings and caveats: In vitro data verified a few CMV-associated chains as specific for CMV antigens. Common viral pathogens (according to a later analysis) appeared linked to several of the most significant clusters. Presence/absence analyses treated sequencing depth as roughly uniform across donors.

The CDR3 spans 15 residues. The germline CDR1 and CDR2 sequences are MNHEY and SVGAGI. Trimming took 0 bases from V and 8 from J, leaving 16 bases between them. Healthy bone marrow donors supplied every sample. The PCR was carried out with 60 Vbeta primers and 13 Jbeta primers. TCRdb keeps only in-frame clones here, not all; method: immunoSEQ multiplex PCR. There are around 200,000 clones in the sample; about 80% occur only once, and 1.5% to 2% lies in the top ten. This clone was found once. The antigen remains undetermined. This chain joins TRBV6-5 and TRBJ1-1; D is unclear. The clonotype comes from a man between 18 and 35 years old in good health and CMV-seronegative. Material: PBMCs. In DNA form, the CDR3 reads TGTGCCAGCAGTTACTCGATAGGAGGTTACATCGAAGCTTTCTTT. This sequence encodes CASSYSIGGYIEAFF.